This T cell receptor (beta chain) was sequenced for a study of T cell repertoires in cytomegalovirus infection. Study-wide background: A matching HLA type, together with CMV infection, was signaled by public TCR beta signatures. General study results and limits: The response measured ex vivo was dominated by TCR beta clonotypes (HLA-C-restricted and CMV-specific). Carriers of CMV plus the relevant HLA were identified by cumulative public TCR beta family frequency.

In its sample, this clonotype was seen a few times. Its antigen remains unknown. Each CDR3 protein gets one entry after TCRdb re-called the reads with MiXCR. The profile shows more than 150,000 distinct CDR3 sequences, 17% of them singletons. Sample: CD8+ T cells from PBMCs. This TCR was recovered from a human donor in good health (CMV status not recorded). Some clones in this sample may be carry-over from other donors' samples.

The chain's CDR3 is CASSFRGREQYF. The CDR3 nucleotides read TGTGCCAGCAGTTTTCGGGGGCGGGAGCAGTACTTC. This chain links TRBV28 with TRBJ2-7, with D perhaps TRBD1 or TRBD2 (6 bases each). The CDR3 has 12 residues. The ends were cut back, 3 bases at V and 7 bases at J, with 10 bases in the middle. Per germline, CDR1 MDHEN and CDR2 SYDVKM.